This passage covers 16 T cell receptor beta chains from one sample sequenced in a study of post-analysis software for immune sequencing data. Study-level points and caveats: The five TRBV segments detected at higher frequency in patients than in controls included TRBV5-6, TRBV5-1 and TRBV20-1.

No cognate antigen is known for these TCRs. cDNA libraries of TCR beta carried unique molecular identifiers. MiXCR was run by TCRdb on the PCR reads, yielding one entry per CDR3 protein. Of 750,000 to 900,000 distinct CDR3 sequences in the sample, about 43% were seen once. Material: blood. These receptors were taken from a girl aged 5 to 17 with multiple sclerosis.

For the CDR3, the DNA is TGTGCCAGCAGTTATGCGGGAGGGTCCTACGAGCAGTACTTC. Encoded protein: CASSYAGGSYEQYF. V is TRBV6-5 and J is TRBJ2-7, with 9 bases lining up with TRBD2. Germline V gene sequence: CDR1 MNHEY, CDR2 SVGAGI. V lost 3 bases to trimming and J lost 1 base; unmatched junction nucleotides: 1. The CDR3 consists of 14 residues.

This clonotype has only a few counts. The chain uses TRBV29-1 and TRBJ2-3, with D perhaps matching TRBD2 (5 bases). CDR3 length equals 16 residues. The ends were cut back, 1 base at V and 2 bases at J, with 16 bases in the middle. Germline loops: CDR1 SQVTM, CDR2 ANQGSEA. The CDR3 loop is CSVEGGGLPYTDTQYF. The CDR3 nucleotides read TGCAGCGTTGAAGGCGGAGGACTCCCCTACACAGATACGCAGTATTTT.

This chain uses TRBV29-1 with TRBJ2-1, with 11 bases fitting TRBD1. V shed 7 bases, J shed 6 bases, and the junction held 5 bases outside the gene matches. CDR3 length: 13 amino acids. Germline V gives CDR1 SQVTM, CDR2 ANQGSEA. The CDR3 coding sequence is TGCAGCGGTGAGGACAGGGGGCTCAATGAGCAGTTCTTC. This codes for CSGEDRGLNEQFF.

The genes are TRBV20-1 and TRBJ2-3, with TRBD2 matching 9 bases. The CDR3 covers 14 residues. The germline V gene encodes CDR1 DFQATT and CDR2 SNEGSKA (reference sequence). The trim removed 0 bases at V and 4 bases at J, leaving 2 bases unmatched. The CDR3, as DNA: TGCAGTGCTAGAGAAGTAGCGGGAGCAGATACGCAGTATTTT. It yields the protein CSAREVAGADTQYF.

This clonotype came up a few times. This chain links TRBV5-1 with TRBJ2-3; D unresolved. Trimming left V 0 bases short and J 2 bases short, with 4 bases between. CDR3 length: 13 residues. The germline V gene has CDR1 SGHRS and CDR2 YFSETQ. This chain's CDR3 is CASSLENTDTQYF. CDR3 DNA sequence: TGCGCCAGCAGCTTGGAAAACACAGATACGCAGTATTTT.

Turning to this clonotype: At one end, the junction sequence differs from germline, possibly due to a read error. The CDR3 region is CASSGTSGTSSYNEQVF. The CDR3 DNA reads as TGTGCCAGCTCCGGGACTAGCGGGACCAGCTCCTACAATGAGCAGGTCTTC. The chain has TRBV9 and TRBJ2-1, with 13 bases that match TRBD2. The CDR3 has 17 residues. Germline CDR1 is SGDLS and CDR2 is YYNGEE. Based on the CDR3 plus reference TRBV9 and TRBJ2-1, the full variable domain is DSGVTQTPKHLITATGQRVTLRCSPRSGDLSVYWYQQSLDQGLQFLIQYYNGEERAKGNILERFSAQQFPDLHSELNLSSLELGDSALYFCASSGTSGTSSYNEQVFGPGTRLTVL.

This clonotype was seen more than once but under ten times. The chain employs TRBV29-1 and TRBJ2-7; D possibly matches TRBD1 or TRBD2 (5 bases each). Germline V gives CDR1 SQVTM, CDR2 ANQGSEA. There are 11 residues in the CDR3. The CDR3 loop reads CGTGHMDEQYF. The DNA of the CDR3 is TGCGGTACGGGGCACATGGACGAGCAGTACTTC.

The gene calls are TRBV29-1 and TRBJ2-7; the D gene is possibly TRBD2 (6 bases). The CDR3 loop spans 15 amino acids. Germline values: CDR1 SQVTM, CDR2 ANQGSEA. V lost 0 bases and J lost 0, with 12 bases in between. CDR3 residues: CSVEDLGGTSYEQYF. In DNA form, the CDR3 reads TGCAGCGTTGAAGATCTCGGGGGAACCTCCTACGAGCAGTACTTC.

The DNA of the CDR3 is TGTGCCAGCAGGTACGGGACGGCCTCACCCCTCCACTTT. This encodes CASRYGTASPLHF. The chain is built from TRBV5-4 and TRBJ1-6; D possibly corresponds to TRBD1 (5 bases). Germline-derived CDR1 and CDR2 are SGHNT and YYREEE (reference sequence). Trimming left V 5 bases short and J 10 bases short, with 13 bases between. This CDR3 has 13 amino acids. Full variable domain (outside the CDR3, taken from reference TRBV5-4 and TRBJ1-6): ETGVTQSPTHLIKTRGQQVTLRCSSQSGHNTVSWYQQALGQGPQFIFQYYREEENGRGNFPPRFSGLQFPNYSSELNVNALELDDSALYLCASRYGTASPLHFGNGTRLTVT.

V gene TRBV27 combines with J gene TRBJ2-1; D is unclear. Germline CDR1 and CDR2: MNHEY and SMNVEV (reference sequence). The germline V and J ends were trimmed by 7 bases and 0 bases, with 7 bases remaining between them. CDR3 length: 13 residues. In nucleotides, the CDR3 is TGTGCCAGCATGTCCGTCTCCTACAATGAGCAGTTCTTC. Translation: CASMSVSYNEQFF.

This clonotype was seen more than once but under ten times. The V call is TRBV4-1, the J call TRBJ2-7, with D maybe TRBD1 (6 bases). This CDR3 comprises 16 residues. V was clipped by 0 bases and J by 4 bases, with 16 bases between them. Germline-derived CDR1 and CDR2 are MGHRA and YSYEKL. The DNA for the CDR3 is TGCGCCAGCAGCCAAGAGGGGGCCAACTCGAGGTACGAGCAGTACTTC. The encoded protein is CASSQEGANSRYEQYF.

This clonotype came up once. The chain links TRBV10-3 to TRBJ2-7; the D gene is possibly TRBD2 (5 bases). The germline CDR1 and CDR2 sequences are ENHRY and SYGVKD. The CDR3 contains 16 residues. Trimming stripped 2 bases from V and 4 bases from J, with 18 bases between. CDR3 DNA: TGTGCCATCAGTGAGGGGGAGCGGACCAAAGGGTACGAGCAGTACTTC. The encoded protein is CAISEGERTKGYEQYF.

This chain connects TRBV20-1 to TRBJ2-1; D is uncertain. The CDR3 has 13 residues. Germline CDR1 DFQATT, CDR2 SNEGSKA (reference sequence). Deletions cut 6 bases from V and 8 bases from J, with 17 bases between. This CDR3 is CSAKGSSHDEQFF. CDR3 nucleotides: TGCAGTGCAAAAGGGTCCAGCCACGATGAGCAGTTCTTC.

The rearrangement joins TRBV25-1 to TRBJ1-2; no reliable D call. CDR1 is MGHDK and CDR2 is SYGVNS in the germline V gene. The CDR3 has 15 residues. V lost 3 bases and J 0 bases, leaving 11 bases between the germline ends. The CDR3 nucleotides read TGTGCCAGCAGTGAGTCCCGGGAAGCTAACTATGGCTACACCTTC. Protein sequence: CASSESREANYGYTF.

This chain joins TRBV7-2 and TRBJ1-4; D is perhaps TRBD1 (5 bases). V lost 1 base to trimming and J lost 6 bases, with 9 bases between them. The CDR3 covers 14 residues. CDR1 and CDR2 from the germline V gene are SGHTA and FQGNSA. CDR3 protein: CASSLVQGDEKLFF. Here the CDR3 DNA reads TGTGCCAGCAGCTTAGTGCAGGGTGATGAAAAACTGTTTTTT.

J is TRBJ2-7 and V is TRBV2, with TRBD1 as a possible D gene (5 bases). The V gene lost 11 bases and the J gene lost 4 bases, with 12 bases spanning the gap. The CDR3 loop spans 11 amino acids. From germline, CDR1 is SNHLY and CDR2 FYNNEI. The CDR3 loop is CAVRVGYEQYF. The CDR3 nucleotides read TGTGCCGTCAGGGTGGGGTACGAGCAGTACTTC.